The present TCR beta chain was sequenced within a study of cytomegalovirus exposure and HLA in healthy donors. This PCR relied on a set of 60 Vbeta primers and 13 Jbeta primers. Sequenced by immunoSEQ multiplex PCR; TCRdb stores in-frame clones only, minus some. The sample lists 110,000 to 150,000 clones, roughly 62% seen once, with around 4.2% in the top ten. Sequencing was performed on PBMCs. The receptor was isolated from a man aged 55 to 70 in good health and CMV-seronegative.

The CDR3 DNA reads TGTGCCAGCCAGCCTGGGGCGAACACTGAAGCTTTCTTT. Encoded protein: CASQPGANTEAFF. V gene TRBV6-5 combines with J gene TRBJ1-1; the D gene is possibly TRBD1 (5 bases). From germline, CDR1 is MNHEY and CDR2 SVGAGI. V lost 8 bases to trimming and J lost 1 base, with 11 bases between them. The CDR3 consists of 13 residues.